A single sample is the source of the 24 T cell receptor beta chains below, sequenced in a study of beta chain features in type 1 diabetes. Findings and limits, study-wide: Within each of all four CD4+ subsets, Type 1 diabetes patients had TCRB CDR3s that were moderately but significantly shorter.

The study reverse transcribed the entire isolated RNA, so it sequenced expressed TCRB transcripts. Sequencing was performed with immunoSEQ multiplex PCR; in TCRdb, only in-frame clones are kept and a portion is missing. Among about 170,000 clones listed, about 8% were seen once. The antigens for these receptors are not known. The specimen sequenced was central memory CD4+ T cells from blood. These receptors were collected from a woman aged 40 to 50 with type 1 diabetes.

This clone was counted only a few times. The gene calls are TRBV28 and TRBJ1-2; TRBD1 might be the D (6 bases). Trimming pared 4 bases from V and 2 bases from J, leaving 17 bases between. Germline loops: CDR1 MDHEN, CDR2 SYDVKM. This CDR3 has 16 residues. For the CDR3, the DNA is TGTGCCAGCAGTTCCCTTATGGGCACAGGGAACTATGGCTACACCTTC. Its protein product is CASSSLMGTGNYGYTF.

This clone was seen more than once but under ten times. The chain uses TRBV18 and TRBJ1-1; 8 bases fit TRBD1. This CDR3 contains 15 residues. J gave up 0 bases and V 4 bases, and 4 bases lay outside the gene matches. The germline V gene encodes CDR1 KGHSH and CDR2 LQKENI. This chain's CDR3 is CASSLRTGMNTEAFF. The CDR3 DNA reads as TGTGCCAGCTCACTGCGGACAGGGATGAACACTGAAGCTTTCTTT.

The genes are TRBV28 and TRBJ2-7; TRBD1 is a possible D gene (6 bases). Per the germline V gene, CDR1 is MDHEN and CDR2 is SYDVKM. The CDR3 is 15 residues long. The ends were cut back, 9 bases at V and 0 bases at J, with 18 bases in the middle. CDR3 region: CASLGTGLSSYEQYF. The CDR3 region has the DNA TGTGCCAGTCTCGGTACAGGGTTAAGCTCCTACGAGCAGTACTTC.

This clone turned up a few times. V is TRBV28 and J is TRBJ2-7; the match to TRBD2 covers 8 bases. CDR3 length: 14 amino acids. CDR1 MDHEN and CDR2 SYDVKM come from the germline V gene. V lost 6 bases and J lost 3; bases outside the gene matches: 7. The CDR3 DNA follows: TGTGCCAGCAGAAGATCCGGGACTAGCTACGAGCAGTACTTC. As protein: CASRRSGTSYEQYF.

The chain combines TRBV29-1 with TRBJ1-2; D is perhaps TRBD1 (6 bases). The CDR3 is made up of 13 amino acids. The V end was cut by 2 bases, the J end by 6 bases, with 13 bases between. CDR1 SQVTM and CDR2 ANQGSEA come from the germline V gene. CDR3 sequence (DNA): TGCAGCGTTGAAAGGATGGCAGGGGATGGCTACACCTTC. Its protein product is CSVERMAGDGYTF.

The chain carries TRBV5-1 and TRBJ1-2; no clear D. The CDR3 runs 16 residues. Deletions cut 4 bases from V and 2 bases from J, with 18 bases between. Germline-derived CDR1 and CDR2 are SGHRS and YFSETQ. CDR3 coding DNA: TGCGCCAGCAGCCGCGAGGAGGTCATAGGAAACTATGGCTACACCTTC. Encoded protein: CASSREEVIGNYGYTF.

A note on this clone: Different DNA sequences within this sample yield the same CDR3. The CDR3 loop reads CASSPSGGTDTQYF. CDR3 DNA sequence: TGTGCCAGCAGCCCTAGCGGGGGAACAGATACGCAGTATTTT. The V and J genes are TRBV7-2 and TRBJ2-3; 10 nucleotides match TRBD2. Trimming at V came to 5 bases and at J to 3 bases, leaving 2 bases not matched to a gene. CDR1 SGHTA and CDR2 FQGNSA come from the germline V gene. There are 14 residues in the CDR3.

This clone has a count of ten or more. The chain carries TRBV6-6 and TRBJ1-2; 8 positions agree with TRBD1. The V segment lost 6 bases and the J segment 8 bases; nucleotides outside the gene matches: 5. The CDR3 contains 12 residues. Germline values: CDR1 MNHNY, CDR2 SVGAGI (reference sequence). The CDR3 here is CASSGTGGGYTF. DNA of the CDR3: TGTGCCAGCAGCGGGACAGGAGGCGGCTACACCTTC.

The V call is TRBV4-1, the J call TRBJ1-4; 10 positions match TRBD1. CDR1 and CDR2 (germline): MGHRA, YSYEKL. There are 16 residues in the CDR3. After removal of 3 bases from V and 3 bases from J, the junction contained 4 bases not matched to a gene. The CDR3 protein is CASSHDRGPANEKLFF. CDR3 nucleotides: TGCGCCAGCAGCCACGACAGGGGGCCGGCTAATGAAAAACTGTTTTTT.

V is TRBV28 and J is TRBJ2-1; 9 bases line up with TRBD1. V lost 8 bases, J lost 7 bases, and 12 bases stayed unmatched. CDR1 and CDR2 (germline): MDHEN, SYDVKM. The CDR3 extends over 15 amino acids. In DNA form, the CDR3 reads TGTGCCAGCCGCCCCGGGGACAGGGTTGTGAATGAGCAGTTCTTC. Translation gives CASRPGDRVVNEQFF.

This clone was counted at least ten times. The chain uses TRBV28 and TRBJ2-2; 8 bases match TRBD2. The V gene end was trimmed by 4 bases and the J gene end by 4 bases; junction bases not matched to a gene: 8. The CDR3 has 16 amino acids. From germline, CDR1 is MDHEN and CDR2 SYDVKM. In DNA, the CDR3 is TGTGCCAGCAGTTCACATAGGACTAGCTTCACCGGGGAGCTGTTTTTT. Encoded protein: CASSSHRTSFTGELFF.

The rearrangement joins TRBV28 to TRBJ1-2; D not certain. V lost 8 bases and J 5 bases, leaving 21 bases between the germline ends. Germline CDR1 reads MDHEN; CDR2 reads SYDVKM. The CDR3 sequence is 15 residues long. The CDR3 here is CASGASGARLYGYTF. For the CDR3, the DNA is TGTGCCAGCGGCGCTTCTGGCGCCAGGCTTTATGGCTACACCTTC.

This clone was counted at least ten times. J is TRBJ2-5 and V is TRBV27; D gene uncertain. Trimming took 3 bases from V and 3 from J, leaving 11 bases between them. This CDR3 comprises 14 residues. Germline CDR1 and CDR2: MNHEY and SMNVEV (reference sequence). The CDR3, as DNA: TGTGCCAGCAGTTTGCGGAGATCCAAAGAGACCCAGTACTTC. Translation: CASSLRRSKETQYF.

This clone was detected ten times or more. V usage is TRBV5-6 and J usage is TRBJ2-7; no clear D gene. The CDR3 spans 11 residues. CDR1 and CDR2 (germline): SGHDT, YYEEEE. Between the trimmed V and J ends, which lost 3 bases and 8 bases, there was a span of 9 bases. CDR3 loop: CASSSRQKQYF. The CDR3 DNA follows: TGTGCCAGCAGCTCCAGGCAGAAGCAGTACTTC.

Only a few counts were recorded for this clone. V is TRBV29-1 and J is TRBJ2-1; the match to TRBD1 covers 7 bases. The CDR3 sequence is 15 residues long. V gave up 8 bases and J gave up 3 bases; unmatched junction bases: 13. CDR1 is SQVTM and CDR2 is ANQGSEA in the germline V gene. The CDR3 sequence: CSQLPLQGHYNEQFF. The CDR3 coding sequence is TGCAGCCAACTCCCCCTACAGGGGCACTACAATGAGCAGTTCTTC.

This clone appeared a few times. V and J are TRBV9 and TRBJ2-2; D possibly corresponds to TRBD1 (5 bases). The V and J ends lost 0 bases and 8 bases respectively, with 17 bases between them. The CDR3 extends over 16 amino acids. Germline values: CDR1 SGDLS, CDR2 YYNGEE. CDR3 protein: CASSVGVGQGSGELFF. The CDR3 nucleotides read TGTGCCAGCAGCGTAGGGGTAGGGCAGGGATCGGGGGAGCTGTTTTTT.

The V gene is TRBV9, the J gene TRBJ2-2, with TRBD2 as a possible D gene (7 bases). CDR1 and CDR2 (germline): SGDLS, YYNGEE. V lost 3 bases to trimming and J lost 0 bases, with 21 bases between them. The CDR3 is 19 amino acids. The CDR3 DNA sequence: TGTGCCAGCAGCGCCCCCCGGGGAGGGGGACAACCGAACACCGGGGAGCTGTTTTTT. This sequence encodes CASSAPRGGGQPNTGELFF.

This clone was picked up a small number of times. The CDR3 sequence: CASSLEGTGDIQYF. The CDR3, as DNA: TGTGCCAGCAGTTTGGAGGGTACAGGGGACATTCAGTACTTC. The V gene is TRBV27, the J gene TRBJ2-4, with D tentatively TRBD1 (7 bases). The V and J ends lost 3 bases and 8 bases respectively, with 14 bases between them. CDR1 is MNHEY and CDR2 is SMNVEV in the germline V gene (reference sequence). CDR3 size: 14 residues.

This clone was found a few times. The V and J genes are TRBV14 and TRBJ2-5; a weak D match, TRBD2 (5 bases). The germline V and J ends were trimmed by 6 bases and 7 bases, with 12 bases remaining between them. Germline-derived CDR1 and CDR2 are SGHDN and FVKESK. This CDR3 comprises 12 residues. CDR3 DNA: TGTGCCAGCAGGGGAGTCCTCGGGACCCAGTACTTC. As protein: CASRGVLGTQYF.

This clone was recorded a few times. The chain couples TRBV30 to TRBJ1-1; D remains unclear. The CDR3 consists of 13 residues. Trimming removed 1 base from V and 1 base from J, with 7 bases in between. The V gene's germline CDR1 is GTSNPN and CDR2 SVGIG (reference sequence). In DNA form, the CDR3 reads TGTGCCTGGAGTGGAGGGTCGAACACTGAAGCTTTCTTT. It translates to CAWSGGSNTEAFF.

Note on this clone: One junction end disagrees with the germline gene, perhaps due to a read error. The rearrangement joins TRBV7-7 to TRBJ2-7; TRBD2 agrees at 8 bases. Germline CDR1 is SSHAT and CDR2 is FNYEAQ (reference sequence). The CDR3 contains 13 residues. The CDR3 DNA is TGTGCTAGCAGTCCCAACGGGGGGGACGAGCAGTACTTC. Translated, it gives CASSPNGGDEQYF.

V is TRBV28 and J is TRBJ2-3; 7 positions match TRBD2. V lost 1 base and J lost 7; bases outside the gene matches: 5. From germline, CDR1 is MDHEN and CDR2 SYDVKM. The CDR3 is 14 residues long. In DNA form, the CDR3 reads TGTGCCAGCAGTTTATTTGGCGGGAGCTATACGCAGTATTTT. Translating it yields CASSLFGGSYTQYF.

The V gene is TRBV29-1, the J gene TRBJ2-3, with TRBD1 matching over 7 bases. V lost 5 bases and J lost 1; bases outside the gene matches: 9. This CDR3 spans 15 amino acids. Germline loops: CDR1 SQVTM, CDR2 ANQGSEA. The CDR3 DNA is TGCAGCGTTTCAGACAGGGAAAGGGGCACAGATACGCAGTATTTT. Its protein product is CSVSDRERGTDTQYF.

The chain joins TRBV11-2 to TRBJ2-3, with D tentatively TRBD2 (7 bases). CDR3 length: 15 residues. The germline V gene encodes CDR1 SGHAT and CDR2 FQNNGV. Trimming cost V 1 base and J 6 bases, with 14 bases left between them. DNA for the CDR3: TGTGCCAGCAGCTTAGGCGGGGGCTTTTGGGATACGCAGTATTTT. This encodes CASSLGGGFWDTQYF.